This entry is about one T cell receptor (beta chain). Its cognate antigen is unknown. The data were taken from a study of Graves' ophthalmopathy and Graves' hyperthyroidism. Study details: Samples of peripheral blood were obtained at initial diagnosis, prior to treatment of any kind. The study, taken as a whole, reports: Appearing in blood as well were most expanded thyroid clonotypes above 0.001 frequency.

Germline V gene lookup returns CDR1 MNHEY and CDR2 SVGAGI. Trimming pared 5 bases from V and 2 bases from J, leaving 15 bases between. The CDR3 runs to 15 residues. Moderately to severely active ophthalmopathy under 3 months, CAS at least 3, NOSPECS at least 4. Diagnosis was based on clinical symptoms, serum thyroxine, TRAb, thyroid ultrasound and orbital computed tomography. Amplification from RNA transcripts yielded the TCR beta CDR3 regions. After a first-round RT-PCR with HTBI primers, a second-round multiplex PCR was run. One entry per CDR3 protein results from TCRdb running MiXCR on the multiplex PCR reads. The sample holds about 700,000 distinct CDR3 sequences, 35% to 50% seen once.

V gene TRBV6-5 combines with J gene TRBJ1-1; TRBD1 might be the D (6 bases). The clonotype originates from an adult man with Graves' ophthalmopathy. The sequencing input was peripheral blood. Here the CDR3 DNA reads TGTGCCAGCAGTGACTACTACAGGGTTAACACTGAAGCTTTCTTT. Its translation: CASSDYYRVNTEAFF.